This TCR beta chain was sequenced for a study of cytomegalovirus exposure and HLA in healthy donors. PCR primers comprised 60 Vbeta and 13 Jbeta primers. Data came from immunoSEQ multiplex PCR; TCRdb stores just in-frame clones and leaves some out. The sample holds some 100,000 clones, 70% to 80% seen once. The CDR3 extends over 12 amino acids. Trimming left V 3 bases short and J 8 bases short, with 9 bases between. Germline CDR1 reads LGHNA; CDR2 reads YNFKEQ. On this clone itself: Its antigen is unidentified.

General study points: Several of the most significant clusters appeared, in a later analysis, to be linked to common viral pathogens.

Sequenced sample: PBMCs. This chain links TRBV4-2 with TRBJ2-3; D not resolved. The TCR originated in a female donor in good health and CMV-seropositive. The CDR3, as DNA: TGTGCCAGCAGCCAGGGCCCGCGTACGCAGTATTTT. It is translated as CASSQGPRTQYF.